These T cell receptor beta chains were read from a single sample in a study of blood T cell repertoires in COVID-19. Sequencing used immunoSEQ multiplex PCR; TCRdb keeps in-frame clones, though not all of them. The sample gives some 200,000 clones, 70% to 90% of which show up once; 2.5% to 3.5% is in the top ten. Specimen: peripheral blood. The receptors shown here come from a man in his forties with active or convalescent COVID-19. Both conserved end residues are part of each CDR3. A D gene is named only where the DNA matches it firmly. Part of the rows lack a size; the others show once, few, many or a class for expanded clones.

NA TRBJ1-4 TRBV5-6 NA TGTGCCAGCAGCTTCCGCCGACAGACTGAAAAACTGTTTTTT CASSFRRQTEKLFF
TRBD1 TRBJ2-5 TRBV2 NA TGTGCCAGACAGGGGGCGGAGACCCAGTACTTC CARQGAETQYF
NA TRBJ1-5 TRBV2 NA TGTGCCAGCAGTGAAATAATTCGAGGGGGACCGGGGCCCCAGCATTTT CASSEIIRGGPGPQHF
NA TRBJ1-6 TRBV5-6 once TGTGCCAGCAATGGCCTAGGTTCACCCCTCCACTTT CASNGLGSPLHF
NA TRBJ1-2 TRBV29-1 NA TGCAGCGTTGGGCAGGTCTATGGCTACACCTTC CSVGQVYGYTF
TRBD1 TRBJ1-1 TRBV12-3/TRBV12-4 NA TGTGCCAGCACCGGGACAGGACGGGAAGCTTTCTTT CASTGTGREAFF
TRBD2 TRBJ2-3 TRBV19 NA TGTGCCAGTAGCAAACCGCTAGGGACTAGCGGGGGTGGGGTTGCAGATACGCAGTATTTT CASSKPLGTSGGGVADTQYF
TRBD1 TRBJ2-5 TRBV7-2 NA TGTGCCAGCAGCCAGACAGGGGTGGGGACCCAGTACTTC CASSQTGVGTQYF
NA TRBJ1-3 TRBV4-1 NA TGCGCCAGCAGCCAGCGGGACTCTGGAAACACCATATATTTT CASSQRDSGNTIYF
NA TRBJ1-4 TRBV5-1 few TGCGCCAGCAGCTTGGATGGTGAGGGAGTAGAAAAACTGTTTTTT CASSLDGEGVEKLFF
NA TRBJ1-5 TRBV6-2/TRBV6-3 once TGTGCCAGCAGCCAACCCGGGGAGCCACAGCCCCAGCATTTT CASSQPGEPQPQHF
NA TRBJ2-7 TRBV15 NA TGTGCCACCAGCATTCGGGACAATACCTACGAGCAGTACTTC CATSIRDNTYEQYF
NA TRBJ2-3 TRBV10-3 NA TGTGCCATCAGACAGGGATCCACAGATACGCAGTATTTT CAIRQGSTDTQYF
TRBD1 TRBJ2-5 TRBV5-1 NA TGCGCCAGCAGCCTGGGACAGGGGGAGCAGACCCAGTACTTC CASSLGQGEQTQYF
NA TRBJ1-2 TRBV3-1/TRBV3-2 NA TGTGCCAGCAGCCCTGGGCCGGGGGGGAGTGGCTACACCTTC CASSPGPGGSGYTF
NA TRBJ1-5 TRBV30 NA TGTGCCTGGAGTAGAGGGATTAATCAGCCCCAGCATTTT CAWSRGINQPQHF
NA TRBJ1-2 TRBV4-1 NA TGCGCCAGCAGCCAAGAAGCGGAAAACTATGGCTACACCTTC CASSQEAENYGYTF
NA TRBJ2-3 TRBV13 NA TGTGCCAGCAGCTTAGTGCGGGGGCATAGCACAGATACGCAGTATTTT CASSLVRGHSTDTQYF
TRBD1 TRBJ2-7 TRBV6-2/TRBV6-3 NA TGTGCCAGCAGTTACTGGCAGGGGACAGTGTCCTACGAGCAGTACTTC CASSYWQGTVSYEQYF
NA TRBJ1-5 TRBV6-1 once TGTGCCAGCAGTGAAGGTCCCAGAAGCAATCAGCCCCAGCATTTT CASSEGPRSNQPQHF
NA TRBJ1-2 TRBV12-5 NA TGTGCTAGTGGTTTGCCACCACGCCGGGACTATGGCTACACCTTC CASGLPPRRDYGYTF
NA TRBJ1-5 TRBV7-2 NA TGTGCCAGCAGCGCACAGGGAAGCAATCAGCCCCAGCATTTT CASSAQGSNQPQHF
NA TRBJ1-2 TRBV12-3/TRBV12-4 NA TGTGCCAGCAGTTTCGGGGGGCCCGCTGGCTACACCTTC CASSFGGPAGYTF
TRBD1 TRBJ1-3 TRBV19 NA TGTGCCAGTTGGGACAGACGCCTCTCTGGAAACACCATATATTTT CASWDRRLSGNTIYF
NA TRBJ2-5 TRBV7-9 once TGTGCCAGCAGCTTAGCGTTAAGCGTCCAAGAGACCCAGTACTTC CASSLALSVQETQYF
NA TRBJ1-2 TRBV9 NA TGTGCCAGCAGCCCCCAGGCCGGTTATGGTAACTATGGCTACACCTTC CASSPQAGYGNYGYTF
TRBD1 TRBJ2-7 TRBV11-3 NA TGTGCCAGCAGCAAACTACAGGGGTACGAGCAGTACTTC CASSKLQGYEQYF
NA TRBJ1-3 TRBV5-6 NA TGTGCCACCTCCTTCAGGCTCTCTGGAAACACCATATATTTT CATSFRLSGNTIYF
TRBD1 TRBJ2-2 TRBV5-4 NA TGTGCCAGCAGCCTTTCGGGACAGGGGGCTGTCGGGGAGCTGTTTTTT CASSLSGQGAVGELFF
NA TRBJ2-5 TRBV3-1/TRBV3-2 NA TGTGCCAGCAGCCAGCGCGGGGACCAAGAGACCCAGTACTTC CASSQRGDQETQYF
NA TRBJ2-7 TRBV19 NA TGTGCCAGTAGTATCGGTGAGGGCTACGAGCAGTACTTC CASSIGEGYEQYF
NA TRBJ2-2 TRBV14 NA TGTGCCAGCAGCCAAGTCGCGGGCCCCACCGGGGAGCTGTTTTTT CASSQVAGPTGELFF
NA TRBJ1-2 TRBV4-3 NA TGCGCCAGCACAACCACCCCAGGGAACTATGGCTACACCTTC CASTTTPGNYGYTF
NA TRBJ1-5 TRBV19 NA TGTGCCAGTAGCTTGGCGGTTAATCAGCCCCAGCATTTT CASSLAVNQPQHF
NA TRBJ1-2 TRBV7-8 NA TGTGCCAGCAGCTTAGCGGGGGGGAACTATGGCTACACCTTC CASSLAGGNYGYTF
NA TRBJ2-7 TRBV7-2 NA TGTGCCAGCAGCTTATTAGGAGCCGCTAGCACCTACGAGCAGTACTTC CASSLLGAASTYEQYF
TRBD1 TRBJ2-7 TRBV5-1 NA TGCGCCAGCAGCATGGACGGACAGGGGAACTACGAGCAGTACTTC CASSMDGQGNYEQYF
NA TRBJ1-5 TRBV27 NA TGTGCCAGCAGCACGCTGGGGGGAGGTCAGCCCCAGCATTTT CASSTLGGGQPQHF
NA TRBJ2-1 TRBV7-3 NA TGTGCCAGCAGCTTAACGGGGGCGGCTCACAGTGAGCAGTTCTTC CASSLTGAAHSEQFF
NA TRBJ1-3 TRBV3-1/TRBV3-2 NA TGTGCCAGCAGCCAAGATCAGGTCGCTGGAAACACCATATATTTT CASSQDQVAGNTIYF
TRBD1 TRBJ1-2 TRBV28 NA TGTGCCAGCAGTAGCGACAGGGCCTCCTATGGCTACACCTTC CASSSDRASYGYTF
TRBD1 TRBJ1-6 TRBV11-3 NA TGTGCCAGCAGCTCCCTCCAGGGGGCCAATTCACCCCTCCACTTT CASSSLQGANSPLHF
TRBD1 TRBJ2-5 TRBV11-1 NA TGTGCCAGCAGGACGGGACAGGGTCAGGGGGAGACCCAGTACTTC CASRTGQGQGETQYF
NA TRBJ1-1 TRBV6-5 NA TGTGCCAGCACCGCGGGAGGGGCGGGCACTGAAGCTTTCTTT CASTAGGAGTEAFF
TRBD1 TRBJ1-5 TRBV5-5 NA TGTGCCAGCAGCTTGTCGGTAGTGACAGGGGGTCAGCCCCAGCATTTT CASSLSVVTGGQPQHF
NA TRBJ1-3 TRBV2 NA TGTGCCAGCAGTTTTATATCCTCTGGAAACACCATATATTTT CASSFISSGNTIYF
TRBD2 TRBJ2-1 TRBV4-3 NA TGCGCCAGCAGCCAGAGAGTAGCGGGGAGGTACAATGAGCAGTTCTTC CASSQRVAGRYNEQFF